This entry is about one T cell receptor beta chain. TCRdb reprocessed the 5' RACE reads via MiXCR and lists one record per CDR3 protein. This sample has 300,000 to 400,000 distinct CDR3 sequences, with around 30% found just once. CDR1 is SGHTA, CDR2 FQGNSA, per germline. V was pared by 5 bases and J by 6 bases, with 17 bases between. The CDR3 runs 14 residues. This sample is part of a study of T-cell memory formation after mild COVID-19. The J gene is TRBJ2-7, the V gene TRBV7-2, with D possibly matching TRBD1 (6 bases). The receptor was isolated from an adult woman who had mild COVID-19 (a few samples of this study predate the infection). Cell type and time point are not known. Sequencing used PBMCs or a T cell subset sorted from them (not recorded which). This chain's CDR3 is CASSQGGSKPEQYF. CDR3 nucleotide sequence: TGTGCCAGCAGCCAAGGGGGTAGTAAACCCGAGCAGTACTTC.